Presented here are 3 T cell receptor beta chains from one specimen sequenced in a study of chemoradiotherapy in HPV16-positive cancers. Clones were read by immunoSEQ multiplex PCR, and TCRdb kept only the in-frame ones, dropping some. The data show under 3,000 clones, about 80% seen once. Sequenced here: tumor tissue, sampled from a patient who underwent chemoradiotherapy. Receptors were obtained from a human donor with HPV-associated anogenital cancer.

This rearrangement joins TRBV10-1 to TRBJ2-2; D is unclear. V was shortened by 0 bases and J by 3 bases, with 8 bases between the two germline ends. The CDR3 is made up of 15 amino acids. Germline V gives CDR1 WNHNN, CDR2 SYGVQD (reference sequence). CDR3 amino acids: CASSESAGYTGELFF. Written as DNA, the CDR3 is TGCGCCAGCAGTGAGTCAGCTGGATACACCGGGGAGCTGTTTTTT.

This sequence joins TRBV28 and TRBJ2-6; D gene unclear. The germline gives CDR1 MDHEN, CDR2 SYDVKM. The V end was cut by 4 bases, the J end by 0 bases, with 10 bases between. The CDR3 consists of 16 residues. The CDR3 region has the DNA TGTGCCAGCAGTTCCCCTCCCGGCTCTGGGGCCAACGTCCTGACTTTC. This gives the protein CASSSPPGSGANVLTF.

The rearrangement joins TRBV30 to TRBJ1-5; TRBD1 is a possible D gene (6 bases). CDR3 size: 13 residues. Looked up from germline, CDR1 is GTSNPN and CDR2 is SVGIG (reference sequence). V was shortened by 2 bases and J by 4 bases, with 9 bases between the two germline ends. CDR3 loop: CAWSRTENQPQHF. The CDR3 coding sequence is TGTGCCTGGAGTCGGACAGAAAATCAGCCCCAGCATTTT.